The clone carrying this TCR beta chain was detected only a few times. Antigen unknown. From the RT-PCR reads, TCRdb called clonotypes with MiXCR, one entry per CDR3 protein. The sample has roughly 290,000 distinct CDR3 sequences, 21% seen once; the top ten hold roughly 10%. Trimming left V 2 bases short and J 7 bases short, with 12 bases between. The CDR3 length is 14 residues. The V gene's germline CDR1 is LGHNA and CDR2 YSLEER. The data stem from a study of response to subunit inactivated influenza vaccine. Study-wide findings and caveats: That few new T cells are recruited by each seasonal influenza vaccination was the authors' suggestion.

The rearrangement joins TRBV4-3 to TRBJ1-5; perhaps TRBD1 as D (5 bases). The clonotype was recovered from a man between 50 and 69 years old who received an inactivated influenza vaccine. The specimen was PBMCs from blood, collected around 22 months after vaccination. This CDR3 reads CASSQMPGRQPQHF. The CDR3, as DNA: TGCGCCAGCAGCCAAATGCCGGGACGGCAGCCCCAGCATTTT.